This T cell receptor beta chain was sequenced for a study of T cell changes during pregnancy in multiple sclerosis. Clones were read by immunoSEQ multiplex PCR, and TCRdb kept only the in-frame ones, dropping some. The sample holds 90,000 or so clones, roughly nine tenths seen once. V lost 5 bases and J lost 7, with 17 bases in between. Germline CDR1 reads SGHNT; CDR2 reads YENEEA. The CDR3 is 15 amino acids. The material sequenced was PBMCs, taken in the first trimester of pregnancy. The rearrangement uses TRBV11-3 and TRBJ2-2; unclear D gene. The clonotype originates from a female donor in good health, serving as a control in a pregnancy study. Some clones in this sample may be carry-over from other donors' samples. The CDR3: CASSPTLEFGGELFF. DNA for the CDR3: TGTGCCAGCAGCCCAACCCTAGAATTTGGCGGGGAGCTGTTTTTT.